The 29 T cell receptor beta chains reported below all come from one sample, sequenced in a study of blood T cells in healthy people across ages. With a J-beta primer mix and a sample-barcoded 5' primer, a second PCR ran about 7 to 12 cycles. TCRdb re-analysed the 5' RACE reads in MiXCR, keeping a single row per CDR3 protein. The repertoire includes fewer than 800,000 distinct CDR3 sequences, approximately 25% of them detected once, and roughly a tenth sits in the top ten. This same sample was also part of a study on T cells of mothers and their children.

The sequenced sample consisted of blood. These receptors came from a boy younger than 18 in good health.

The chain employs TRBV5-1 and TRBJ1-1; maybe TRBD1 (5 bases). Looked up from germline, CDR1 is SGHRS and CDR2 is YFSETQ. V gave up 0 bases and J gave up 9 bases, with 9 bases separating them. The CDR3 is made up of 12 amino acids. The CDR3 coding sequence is TGCGCCAGCAGCTTGGAGGGGTGGCAAGCTTTCTTT. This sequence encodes CASSLEGWQAFF. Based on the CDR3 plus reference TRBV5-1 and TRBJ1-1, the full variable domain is KAGVTQTPRYLIKTRGQQVTLSCSPISGHRSVSWYQQTPGQGLQFLFEYFSETQRNKGNFPGRFSGRQFSNSRSEMNVSTLELGDSALYLCASSLEGWQAFFGQGTRLTVV.

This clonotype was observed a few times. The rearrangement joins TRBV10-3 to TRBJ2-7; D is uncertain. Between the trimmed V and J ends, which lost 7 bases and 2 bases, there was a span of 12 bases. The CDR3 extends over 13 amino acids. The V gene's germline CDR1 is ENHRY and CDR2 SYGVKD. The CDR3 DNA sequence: TGTGCCATCAACGGTGGGATCACCTACGAGCAGTACTTC. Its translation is CAINGGITYEQYF.

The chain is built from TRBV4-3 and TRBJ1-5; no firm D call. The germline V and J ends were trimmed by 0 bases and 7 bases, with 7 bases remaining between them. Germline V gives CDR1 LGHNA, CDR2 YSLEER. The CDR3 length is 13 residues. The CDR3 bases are TGCGCCAGCAGCCAAGATCACGGGCAGCCCCAGCATTTT. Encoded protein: CASSQDHGQPQHF.

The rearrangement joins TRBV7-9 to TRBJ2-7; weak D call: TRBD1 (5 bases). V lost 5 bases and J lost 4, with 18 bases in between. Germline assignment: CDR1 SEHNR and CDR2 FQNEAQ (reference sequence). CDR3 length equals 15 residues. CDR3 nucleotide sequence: TGTGCCAGCAGCCAGGGTACCTTAGGTGAATACGAGCAGTACTTC. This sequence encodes CASSQGTLGEYEQYF.

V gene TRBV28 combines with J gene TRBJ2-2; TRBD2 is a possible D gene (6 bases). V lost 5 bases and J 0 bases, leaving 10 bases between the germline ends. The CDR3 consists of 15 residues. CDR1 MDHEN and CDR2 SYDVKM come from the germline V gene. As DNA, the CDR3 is TGTGCCAGCAGTGGGGACTTCTCGAACACCGGGGAGCTGTTTTTT. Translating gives CASSGDFSNTGELFF.

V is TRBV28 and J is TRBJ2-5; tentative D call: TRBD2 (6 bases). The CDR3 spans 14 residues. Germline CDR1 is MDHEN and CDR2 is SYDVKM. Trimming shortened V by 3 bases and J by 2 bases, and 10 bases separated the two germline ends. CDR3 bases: TGTGCCAGCAGTTTTTTCCGGGAGCAAGAGACCCAGTACTTC. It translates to CASSFFREQETQYF.

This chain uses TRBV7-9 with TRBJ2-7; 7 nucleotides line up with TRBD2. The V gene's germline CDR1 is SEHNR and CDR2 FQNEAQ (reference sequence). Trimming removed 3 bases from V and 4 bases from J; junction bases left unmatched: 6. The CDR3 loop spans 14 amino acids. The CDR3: CASSFGTIIYEQYF. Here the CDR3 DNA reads TGTGCCAGCAGCTTCGGGACTATCATTTACGAGCAGTACTTC. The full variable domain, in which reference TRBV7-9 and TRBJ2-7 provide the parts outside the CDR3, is DTGVSQNPRHKITKRGQNVTFRCDPISEHNRLYWYRQTLGQGPEFLTYFQNEAQLEKSRLLSDRFSAERPKGSFSTLEIQRTEQGDSAMYLCASSFGTIIYEQYFGPGTRLTVT.

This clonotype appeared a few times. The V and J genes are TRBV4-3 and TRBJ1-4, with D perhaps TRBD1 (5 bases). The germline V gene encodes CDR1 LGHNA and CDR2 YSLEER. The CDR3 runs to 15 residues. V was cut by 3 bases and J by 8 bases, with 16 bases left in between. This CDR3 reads CASSHLIGEGEKLFF. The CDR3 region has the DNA TGCGCCAGCAGCCACCTCATAGGGGAAGGGGAAAAACTGTTTTTT.

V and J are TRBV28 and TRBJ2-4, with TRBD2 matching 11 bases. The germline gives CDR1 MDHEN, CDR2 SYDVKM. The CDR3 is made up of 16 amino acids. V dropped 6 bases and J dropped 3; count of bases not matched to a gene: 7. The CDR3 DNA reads TGTGCCAGCAGCACCGGACTAGCGGGTCTCAAAAACATTCAGTACTTC. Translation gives CASSTGLAGLKNIQYF. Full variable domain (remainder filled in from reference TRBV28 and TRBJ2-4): DVKVTQSSRYLVKRTGEKVFLECVQDMDHENMFWYRQDPGLGLRLIYFSYDVKMKEKGDIPEGYSVSREKKERFSLILESASTNQTSMYLCASSTGLAGLKNIQYFGAGTRLSVL.

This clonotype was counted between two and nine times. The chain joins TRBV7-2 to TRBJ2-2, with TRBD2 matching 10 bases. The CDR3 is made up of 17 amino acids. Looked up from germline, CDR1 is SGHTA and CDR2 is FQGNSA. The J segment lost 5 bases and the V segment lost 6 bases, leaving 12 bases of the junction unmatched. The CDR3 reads CASRDRIAGGGTGELFF. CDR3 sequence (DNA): TGTGCCAGCAGGGACCGAATAGCGGGAGGAGGAACCGGGGAGCTGTTTTTT.

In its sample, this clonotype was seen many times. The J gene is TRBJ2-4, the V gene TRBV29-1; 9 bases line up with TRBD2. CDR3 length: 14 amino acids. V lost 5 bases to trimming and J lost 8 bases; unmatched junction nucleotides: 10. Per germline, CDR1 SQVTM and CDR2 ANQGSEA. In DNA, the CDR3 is TGCAGCGTTCTTGGTAGCGGGAGTTCCGACATTCAGTACTTC. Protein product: CSVLGSGSSDIQYF.

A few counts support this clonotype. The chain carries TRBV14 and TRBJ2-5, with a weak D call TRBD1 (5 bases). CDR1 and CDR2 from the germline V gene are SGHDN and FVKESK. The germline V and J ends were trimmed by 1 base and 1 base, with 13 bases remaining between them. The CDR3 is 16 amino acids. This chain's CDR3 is CASSQGTVRVQETQYF. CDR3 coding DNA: TGTGCCAGCAGCCAAGGGACGGTCAGGGTCCAAGAGACCCAGTACTTC.

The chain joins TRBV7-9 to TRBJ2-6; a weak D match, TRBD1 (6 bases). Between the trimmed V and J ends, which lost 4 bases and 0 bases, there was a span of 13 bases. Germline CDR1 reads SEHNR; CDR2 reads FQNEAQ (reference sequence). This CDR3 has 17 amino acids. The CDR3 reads CASSSLGQTSGANVLTF. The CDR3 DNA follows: TGTGCCAGCAGCTCCCTGGGACAAACCTCTGGGGCCAACGTCCTGACTTTC.

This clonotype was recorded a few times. The CDR3 region is CSAEGLTTYNEQFF. The CDR3 coding sequence is TGCAGTGCAGAGGGCTTGACTACTTACAATGAGCAGTTCTTC. The genes are TRBV20-1 and TRBJ2-1, with a weak D call TRBD2 (5 bases). The CDR3 covers 14 residues. The germline V gene encodes CDR1 DFQATT and CDR2 SNEGSKA (reference sequence). The V end was cut by 6 bases, the J end by 4 bases, with 16 bases between.

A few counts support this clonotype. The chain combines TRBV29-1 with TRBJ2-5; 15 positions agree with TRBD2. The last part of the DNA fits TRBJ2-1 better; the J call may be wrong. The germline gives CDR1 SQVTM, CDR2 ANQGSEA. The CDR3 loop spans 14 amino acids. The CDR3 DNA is TGCAGCGTTGACGGACTAGCGGGAGGGCAAGGGCAGTTCTTC. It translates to CSVDGLAGGQGQFF.

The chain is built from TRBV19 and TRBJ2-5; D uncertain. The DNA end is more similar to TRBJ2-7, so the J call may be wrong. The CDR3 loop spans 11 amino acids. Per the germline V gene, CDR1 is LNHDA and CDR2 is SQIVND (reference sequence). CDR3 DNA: TGTGCCAGTAGTATGGGCCGCGAGCAGTACTTC. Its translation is CASSMGREQYF.

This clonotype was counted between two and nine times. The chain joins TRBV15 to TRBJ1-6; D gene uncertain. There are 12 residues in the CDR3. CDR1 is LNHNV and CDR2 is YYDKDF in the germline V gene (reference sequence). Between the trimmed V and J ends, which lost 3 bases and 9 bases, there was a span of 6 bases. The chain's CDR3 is CATSSIRSPLHF. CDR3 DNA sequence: TGTGCCACCAGCAGTATACGTTCACCCCTCCACTTT. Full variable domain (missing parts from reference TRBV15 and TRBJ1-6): DAMVIQNPRYQVTQFGKPVTLSCSQTLNHNVMYWYQQKSSQAPKLLFHYYDKDFNNEADTPDNFQSRRPNTSFCFLDIRSPGLGDTAMYLCATSSIRSPLHFGNGTRLTVT.

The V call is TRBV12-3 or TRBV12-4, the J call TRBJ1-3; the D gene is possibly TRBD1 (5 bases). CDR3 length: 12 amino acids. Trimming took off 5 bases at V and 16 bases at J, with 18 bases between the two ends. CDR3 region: CASSLLGTDVYF. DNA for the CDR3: TGTGCCAGCAGTCTGTTGGGGACCGACGTGTATTTT.

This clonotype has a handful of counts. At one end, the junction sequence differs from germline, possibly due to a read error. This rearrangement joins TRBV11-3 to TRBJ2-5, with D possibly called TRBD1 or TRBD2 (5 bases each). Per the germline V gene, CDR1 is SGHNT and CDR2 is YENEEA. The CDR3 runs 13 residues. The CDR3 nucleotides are TGTGCCAGCAGCTTCACGGTGGGGGAGACCCAGCACTTC. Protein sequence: CASSFTVGETQHF.

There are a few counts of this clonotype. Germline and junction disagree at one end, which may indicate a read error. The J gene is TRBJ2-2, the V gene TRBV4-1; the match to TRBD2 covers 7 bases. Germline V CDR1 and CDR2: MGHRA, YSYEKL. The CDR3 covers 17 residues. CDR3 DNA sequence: TGCGCCAGCGGCCAAGTAGACATGGGACTAACCGCCGGGGAGCTGTTTTTT. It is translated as CASGQVDMGLTAGELFF.

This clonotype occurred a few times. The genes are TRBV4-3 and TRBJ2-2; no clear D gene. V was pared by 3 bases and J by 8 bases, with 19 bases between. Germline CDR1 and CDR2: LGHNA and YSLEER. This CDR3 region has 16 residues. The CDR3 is CASSQAIPPVPGELFF. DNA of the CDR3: TGCGCCAGCAGCCAGGCCATCCCCCCGGTTCCAGGGGAGCTGTTTTTT.

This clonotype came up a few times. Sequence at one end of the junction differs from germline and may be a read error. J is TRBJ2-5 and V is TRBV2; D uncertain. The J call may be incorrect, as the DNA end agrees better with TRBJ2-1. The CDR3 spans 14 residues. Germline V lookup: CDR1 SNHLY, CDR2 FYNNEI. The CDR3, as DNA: TGTGTCAGCATACCGTGGCTAGGCTACAATGAGCAGTTCTTC. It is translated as CVSIPWLGYNEQFF.

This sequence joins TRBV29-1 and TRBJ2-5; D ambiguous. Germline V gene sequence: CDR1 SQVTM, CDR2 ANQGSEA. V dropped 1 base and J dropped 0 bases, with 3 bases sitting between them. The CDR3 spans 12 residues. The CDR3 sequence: CSVEGHQETQYF. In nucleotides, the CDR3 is TGCAGCGTTGAAGGTCACCAAGAGACCCAGTACTTC.

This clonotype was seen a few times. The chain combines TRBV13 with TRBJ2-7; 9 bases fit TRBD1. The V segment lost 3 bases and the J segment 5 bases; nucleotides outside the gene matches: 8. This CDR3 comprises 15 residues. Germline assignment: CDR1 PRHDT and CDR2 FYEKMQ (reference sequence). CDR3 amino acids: CASSFPGQGVHEQYF. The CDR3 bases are TGTGCCAGCAGCTTCCCGGGACAGGGTGTCCACGAGCAGTACTTC. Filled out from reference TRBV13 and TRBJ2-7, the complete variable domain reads AAGVIQSPRHLIKEKRETATLKCYPIPRHDTVYWYQQGPGQDPQFLISFYEKMQSDKGSIPDRFSAQQFSDYHSELNMSSLELGDSALYFCASSFPGQGVHEQYFGPGTRLTVT.

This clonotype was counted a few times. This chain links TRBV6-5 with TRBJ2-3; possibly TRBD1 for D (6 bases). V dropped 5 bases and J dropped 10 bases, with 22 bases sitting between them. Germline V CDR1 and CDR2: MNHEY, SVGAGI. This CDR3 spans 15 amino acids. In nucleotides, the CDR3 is TGTGCCAGCAGTCTCACGGGACAAGGAGTCTCGGCGCAGTATTTT. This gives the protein CASSLTGQGVSAQYF.

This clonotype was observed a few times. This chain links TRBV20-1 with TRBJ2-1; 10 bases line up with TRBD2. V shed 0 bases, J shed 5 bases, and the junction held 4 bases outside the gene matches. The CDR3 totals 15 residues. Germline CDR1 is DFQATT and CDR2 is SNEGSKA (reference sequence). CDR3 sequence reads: CSARDSGRLHNEQFF. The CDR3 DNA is TGCAGTGCTAGAGATAGCGGGAGGCTACACAATGAGCAGTTCTTC.

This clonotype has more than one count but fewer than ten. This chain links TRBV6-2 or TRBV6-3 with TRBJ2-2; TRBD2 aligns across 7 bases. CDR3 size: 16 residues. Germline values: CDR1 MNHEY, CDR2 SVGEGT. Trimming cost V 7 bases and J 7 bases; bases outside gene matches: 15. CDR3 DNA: TGTGCCAGCACTATATCTGGACTAGTCTACGGCGGGGAGCTGTTTTTT. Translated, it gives CASTISGLVYGGELFF.

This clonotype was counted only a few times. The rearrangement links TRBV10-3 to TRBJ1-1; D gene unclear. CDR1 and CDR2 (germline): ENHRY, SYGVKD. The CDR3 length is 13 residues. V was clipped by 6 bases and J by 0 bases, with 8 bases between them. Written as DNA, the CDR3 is TGTGCCATCAGCGGCGACCTGAACACTGAAGCTTTCTTT. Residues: CAISGDLNTEAFF.

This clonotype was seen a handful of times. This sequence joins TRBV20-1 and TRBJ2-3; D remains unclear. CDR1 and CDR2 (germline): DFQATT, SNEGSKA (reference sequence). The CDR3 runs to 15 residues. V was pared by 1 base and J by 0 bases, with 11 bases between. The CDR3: CSARVRVISTDTQYF. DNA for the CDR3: TGCAGTGCTAGAGTTAGAGTGATTAGCACAGATACGCAGTATTTT.